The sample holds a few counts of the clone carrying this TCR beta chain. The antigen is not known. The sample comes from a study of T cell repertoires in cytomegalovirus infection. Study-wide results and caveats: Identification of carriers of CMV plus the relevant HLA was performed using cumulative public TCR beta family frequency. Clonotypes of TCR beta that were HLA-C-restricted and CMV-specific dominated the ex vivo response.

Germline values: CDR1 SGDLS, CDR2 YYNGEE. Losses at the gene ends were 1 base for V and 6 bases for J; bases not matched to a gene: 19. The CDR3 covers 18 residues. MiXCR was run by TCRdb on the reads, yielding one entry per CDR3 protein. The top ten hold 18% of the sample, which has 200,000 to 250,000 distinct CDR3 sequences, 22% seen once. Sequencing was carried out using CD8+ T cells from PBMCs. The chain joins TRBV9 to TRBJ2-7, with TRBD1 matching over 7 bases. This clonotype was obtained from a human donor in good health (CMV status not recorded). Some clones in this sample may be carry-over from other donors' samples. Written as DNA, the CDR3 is TGTGCCAGCAGCGTATCAGTATCGCGACAGGGATTTGTTGCCGAGCAGTACTTC. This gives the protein CASSVSVSRQGFVAEQYF.